A selection of T cell receptor beta chains follows, all from one sample in a study of blood T cell repertoires in COVID-19. This table comes from immunoSEQ multiplex PCR, and its TCRdb copy is limited to in-frame clones, with some not included. The table records roughly 95,000 clones, under 90% of them present only once. Sequenced sample: peripheral blood. These receptors came from a human donor in a cohort sampled during active COVID-19. The conserved cysteine and the conserved F or W are not part of the CDR3 here. Fields, in order: J gene, V gene, CDR3 protein.

J: TRBJ2-2
V: TRBV27
CDR3: ASTTNYRTGELF

J: TRBJ2-2
V: TRBV18
CDR3: ASSLRTSQNTGELF

J: TRBJ2-7
V: TRBV29-1
CDR3: SVIPTTYEQY

J: TRBJ1-5
V: TRBV18
CDR3: ASSPPTGLQPQH

J: TRBJ2-1
V: TRBV5-4
CDR3: ASSTSQRDTYNEQF

J: TRBJ2-5
V: TRBV25-1
CDR3: ASSATGTGITETQY

J: TRBJ1-1
V: TRBV15
CDR3: ATSSIRGYMNTEAF

J: TRBJ2-7
V: TRBV18
CDR3: ASQGQGGLAGTYEQY

J: TRBJ2-5
V: TRBV14
CDR3: ASSQGLQGGETQY

J: TRBJ1-1
V: TRBV5-6
CDR3: ASSWSAEAF

J: TRBJ1-1
V: TRBV10-3
CDR3: AISGQGGLTNTEAF

J: TRBJ1-1
V: TRBV7-3
CDR3: ASSFDRLDTEAF

J: TRBJ2-3
V: TRBV19
CDR3: ASSIVGQRRDTQY

J: TRBJ2-7
V: TRBV20-1
CDR3: SARDPIEQY

J: TRBJ1-1
V: TRBV6-5
CDR3: ASSSTGVEAF

J: TRBJ1-2
V: TRBV20-1
CDR3: SARLGTGST

J: TRBJ1-2
V: TRBV14
CDR3: ASSQVREGGYT

J: TRBJ1-2
V: TRBV3-1/TRBV3-2
CDR3: ASSQPGQGHGYT

J: TRBJ1-2
V: TRBV9
CDR3: ASSVGGTVSFYGYT

J: TRBJ2-7
V: TRBV18
CDR3: ASSPVTGPHEQY

J: TRBJ2-1
V: TRBV18
CDR3: ASSPQSESEQF

J: TRBJ2-3
V: TRBV2
CDR3: ASSPWREGADTQY

J: TRBJ2-2
V: TRBV10-2
CDR3: ASTRGTGGMTNTGELF

J: TRBJ1-1
V: TRBV19
CDR3: ASVTGGGGNTEAF

J: TRBJ1-2
V: TRBV12-3/TRBV12-4
CDR3: ASSLRGGYT

J: TRBJ1-5
V: TRBV23-1
CDR3: ASSQLVQGRSRNNQPQH

J: TRBJ1-2
V: TRBV18
CDR3: ASSPGQGEGYT

J: TRBJ1-2
V: TRBV6-5
CDR3: ASSYDRKNYGYT

J: TRBJ2-3
V: TRBV29-1
CDR3: SWEPSTDTQY

J: TRBJ2-3
V: TRBV27
CDR3: ASSLSSTGTSGNTDTQY

J: TRBJ2-1
V: TRBV19
CDR3: ASSSIVGRTSGTSYNEQF

J: TRBJ1-5
V: TRBV7-9
CDR3: ASSLGELDGNQPQH

J: TRBJ2-3
V: TRBV9
CDR3: ASSPRTSGGTDTQY